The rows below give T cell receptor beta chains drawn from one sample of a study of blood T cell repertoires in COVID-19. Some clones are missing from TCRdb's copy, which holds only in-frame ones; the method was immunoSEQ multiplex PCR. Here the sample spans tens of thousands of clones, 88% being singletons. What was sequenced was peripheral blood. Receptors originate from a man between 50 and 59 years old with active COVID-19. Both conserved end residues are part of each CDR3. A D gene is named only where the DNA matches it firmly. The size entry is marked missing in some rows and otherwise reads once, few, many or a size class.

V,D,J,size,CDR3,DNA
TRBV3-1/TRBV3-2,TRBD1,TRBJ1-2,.,CASSQGTGGGYTF,TGTGCCAGCAGCCAAGGGACAGGGGGCGGCTACACCTTC
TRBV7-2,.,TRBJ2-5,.,CASSLTREETQYF,TGTGCCAGCAGCCTGACAAGGGAGGAGACCCAGTACTTC
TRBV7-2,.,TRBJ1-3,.,CASSLMGTPKTGNTIYF,TGTGCCAGCAGCTTAATGGGGACTCCAAAAACAGGAAACACCATATATTTT
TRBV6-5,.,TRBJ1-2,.,CASSYDDRSYGYTF,TGTGCCAGCAGTTACGACGACAGGAGTTATGGCTACACCTTC
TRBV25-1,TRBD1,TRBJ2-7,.,CASSEPVTGGISYEQYF,TGTGCCAGCAGTGAACCCGTAACAGGGGGCATAAGCTACGAGCAGTACTTC
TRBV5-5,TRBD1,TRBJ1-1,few,CASSFRDRGNTEAFF,TGTGCCAGCAGCTTCCGGGACAGGGGGAACACTGAAGCTTTCTTT
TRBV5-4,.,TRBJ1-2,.,CASSPTGGDVGYTF,TGTGCCAGCAGCCCGACCGGCGGGGACGTGGGCTACACCTTC
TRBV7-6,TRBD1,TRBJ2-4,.,CASSTSRPGGNAKNIQYF,TGTGCCAGCAGCACCTCCCGACCAGGGGGCAACGCCAAAAACATTCAGTACTTC
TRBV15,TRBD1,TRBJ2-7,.,CATSTTGGSREQYF,TGTGCCACCAGCACGACAGGGGGGAGTCGCGAGCAGTACTTC
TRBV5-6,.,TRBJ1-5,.,CASSTQGNNQPQHF,TGTGCCAGCAGCACACAGGGTAACAATCAGCCCCAGCATTTT
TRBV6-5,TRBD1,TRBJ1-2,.,CASGGTGGRGYTF,TGTGCCAGCGGGGGGACAGGGGGTCGTGGCTACACCTTC
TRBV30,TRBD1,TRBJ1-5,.,CAWSTGTGEYQPQHF,TGTGCCTGGAGCACCGGGACAGGGGAGTATCAGCCCCAGCATTTT